This passage covers 9 T cell receptor beta chains from one sample sequenced in a study of blood T cell repertoires in COVID-19. TCRdb's table, derived via immunoSEQ multiplex PCR, lists solely in-frame clones and lacks some. This table holds about 81,000 clones, around 82% found once. The sequencing input was peripheral blood. These receptors were taken from a human donor in a cohort sampled during active COVID-19.

The chain uses TRBV6-5 and TRBJ1-2; 10 positions agree with TRBD1. The CDR3 is 15 amino acids. From germline, CDR1 is MNHEY and CDR2 SVGAGI. The V segment lost 6 bases and the J segment 6 bases; nucleotides outside the gene matches: 10. The CDR3 nucleotides read TGTGCCAGCAGCTCGTTCGGACAGGGGGTCAATGGCTACACCTTC. This encodes CASSSFGQGVNGYTF.

This clone appeared a few times. The gene calls are TRBV6-6 and TRBJ1-1; 9 bases line up with TRBD1. J gave up 2 bases and V 5 bases, and 6 bases lay outside the gene matches. This CDR3 has 15 residues. Germline CDR1 MNHNY, CDR2 SVGAGI (reference sequence). In nucleotides, the CDR3 is TGTGCCAGCAGTACCCTGGGACAGGGAAACACTGAAGCTTTCTTT. Its translation is CASSTLGQGNTEAFF.

The genes are TRBV6-1 and TRBJ1-4, with no clear D. The CDR3 runs 13 residues. Germline CDR1 MNHNS, CDR2 SASEGT. Trimming pared 1 base from V and 6 bases from J, leaving 6 bases between. The CDR3, as DNA: TGTGCCAGCAGTGAAGGGGCAGATGAAAAACTGTTTTTT. Protein sequence: CASSEGADEKLFF.

This clone was detected once. V gene TRBV19 combines with J gene TRBJ2-5, with D possibly matching TRBD1 (6 bases). Germline V gene sequence: CDR1 LNHDA, CDR2 SQIVND (reference sequence). The CDR3 is 13 amino acids. Trimming stripped 7 bases from V and 4 bases from J, with 13 bases between. In DNA, the CDR3 is TGTGCCAGTACCAACAGGGTGGGAGAGACCCAGTACTTC. Encoded protein: CASTNRVGETQYF.

This rearrangement joins TRBV10-3 to TRBJ2-3, with D perhaps TRBD2 (6 bases). CDR1 ENHRY and CDR2 SYGVKD come from the germline V gene. The V end was cut by 7 bases, the J end by 2 bases, with 13 bases between. The CDR3 is 14 residues long. CDR3 nucleotide sequence: TGTGCCATCAAGGGACTGGGTGACACAGATACGCAGTATTTT. Translation gives CAIKGLGDTDTQYF.

CDR3 in DNA: TGCGCCAGCAGCCAAACCCCAGGGGCAGGGGGCTACACCTTC. It codes for CASSQTPGAGGYTF. This chain joins TRBV4-3 and TRBJ1-2; the D gene is possibly TRBD1 (6 bases). V lost 2 bases and J lost 8, with 15 bases in between. CDR3 size: 14 residues. Looked up from germline, CDR1 is LGHNA and CDR2 is YSLEER.

The chain uses TRBV30 and TRBJ1-4; maybe TRBD1 (5 bases). Between the trimmed V and J ends, which lost 4 bases and 6 bases, there was a span of 12 bases. The CDR3 extends over 13 amino acids. Germline V lookup: CDR1 GTSNPN, CDR2 SVGIG (reference sequence). The CDR3 nucleotides read TGTGCCTGGAAATGGGGGAGGGATGAAAAACTGTTTTTT. Its protein product is CAWKWGRDEKLFF.

The rearrangement links TRBV7-2 to TRBJ2-7, with D perhaps TRBD1 (6 bases). V was trimmed by 3 bases and J by 3 bases, leaving 9 bases between them. CDR1 and CDR2 from the germline V gene are SGHTA and FQGNSA. The CDR3 has 13 residues. CDR3 sequence: CASSFGRGYEQYF. The CDR3 nucleotides are TGTGCCAGCAGCTTTGGCAGGGGCTACGAGCAGTACTTC.

V usage is TRBV12-3 or TRBV12-4 and J usage is TRBJ2-7, with TRBD2 as a possible D gene (6 bases). The V and J ends lost 5 bases and 6 bases respectively, with 14 bases between them. The CDR3 loop spans 13 amino acids. The CDR3 spells CASSGTLNGEQYF. CDR3 nucleotides: TGTGCCAGCAGTGGGACTTTAAACGGCGAGCAGTACTTC.